This is a list of T cell receptor beta chains from one sample in a study of shared clonotypes between healthy human individuals. The method was immunoSEQ multiplex PCR; TCRdb's version includes in-frame clones alone and lacks a portion of them. The repertoire holds 1 million to 1.2 million clones, with 60% to 85% as singletons. The material sequenced was memory CD4+ T cells from PBMCs. The receptor set was obtained from a man aged 18 to 35 in good health. Some clones in this sample may be carry-over from other donors' samples. Each CDR3 is given with its conserved first and last residue. Fields, in order: CDR3 length, V gene, D gene, J gene, clone size, CDR3 DNA, CDR3 protein. A D gene is named only where the DNA matches it firmly. The size of a clone is reported for some rows only, either as once, few or many, or as a class for expanded clones.

15	TRBV29-1	TRBD2	TRBJ2-1	NA	TGCAGCGTTGAGCTAGCGGGAGTGAGGGCCAATGAGCAGTTCTTC	CSVELAGVRANEQFF
12	TRBV9	NA	TRBJ2-2	NA	TGTGCCAGCAGCTCTACAACCGGGGAGCTGTTTTTT	CASSSTTGELFF
18	TRBV7-3	TRBD2	TRBJ2-5	few	TGTGCCAGCAGCTTAAAGCCCGGAGGTAGCGGGAGCGAAGAGACCCAGTACTTC	CASSLKPGGSGSEETQYF
14	TRBV19	TRBD1	TRBJ2-7	NA	TGTGCCAGTAGTACCCGGACAGGGCCTTACGAGCAGTACTTC	CASSTRTGPYEQYF
15	TRBV5-1	TRBD1	TRBJ2-1	NA	TGCGCCAGCAGCGATGGACAGGGGGGAGTTAATGAGCAGTTCTTC	CASSDGQGGVNEQFF
11	TRBV5-1	NA	TRBJ2-3	NA	TGCGCCAGCAGAGAGATAGATACGCAGTATTTT	CASREIDTQYF
14	TRBV5-4	TRBD2	TRBJ2-1	few	TGTGCCAGCAGCGCTAGCGGGAGGGACAATGAGCAGTTCTTC	CASSASGRDNEQFF
15	TRBV5-1	NA	TRBJ2-3	many	TGCGCCAGCAGCTTGGGGTGGGGCGGCACAGATACGCAGTATTTT	CASSLGWGGTDTQYF
15	TRBV2	TRBD1	TRBJ2-7	few	TGTGCCAGCAGCGTATCAAGGGACAGCGTGGGCGAGCAGTACTTC	CASSVSRDSVGEQYF
14	TRBV6-5	TRBD1	TRBJ1-2	NA	TGTGCCAGCAGTCCCGTCAGGGGGCCGGGAGGCTACACCTTC	CASSPVRGPGGYTF
11	TRBV29-1	NA	TRBJ1-3	few	TGCAGCGTTGGCAGAGGAAACACCATATATTTT	CSVGRGNTIYF
15	TRBV9	NA	TRBJ2-3	NA	TGTGCCAGCAGCGCCGGGTCAGGGGGCACAGATACGCAGTATTTT	CASSAGSGGTDTQYF
15	TRBV5-1	TRBD1	TRBJ2-7	NA	TGCGCCAGCAGCTCGGAAAACAGGGGCGCCTACGAGCAGTACTTC	CASSSENRGAYEQYF
14	TRBV28	TRBD1	TRBJ2-7	NA	TGTGCCAGCAGTCGAGGGACAGGGACCTACGAGCAGTACTTC	CASSRGTGTYEQYF
15	TRBV2	TRBD2	TRBJ2-2	NA	TGTGCCAGCAGTTTATACGGGACTAGCACCGGGGAGCTGTTTTTT	CASSLYGTSTGELFF
15	TRBV14	NA	TRBJ1-5	NA	TGTGCCAGCAGCCAAGGCGCGGGGGCTGGTCAGCCCCAGCATTTT	CASSQGAGAGQPQHF
15	TRBV28	NA	TRBJ1-2	NA	TGTGCCAGCAGTTCCTCTGGGGGGACCGATTATGGCTACACCTTC	CASSSSGGTDYGYTF
15	TRBV14	NA	TRBJ1-1	once	TGTGCCAGCAGCCCCAAGTCCGGGACACACACTGAAGCTTTCTTT	CASSPKSGTHTEAFF
13	TRBV11-2	TRBD1	TRBJ2-1	NA	TGTGCCAGCAGCCGACAGGGACCGAATGAGCAGTTCTTC	CASSRQGPNEQFF
12	TRBV29-1	NA	TRBJ1-4	once	TGCAGCGCAGGCGAGGACAATAAAAAACTGTTTTTT	CSAGEDNKKLFF